This T cell receptor beta chain derives from a study of blood T cells in healthy people across ages. Healthy Caucasian individuals from Russia aged about 6 to 90 were enrolled as donors. Isolation yielded PBMCs, at least 6.5 million per sample, in every case. As for this clonotype: What it binds is unknown.

Study-wide results and limits: Age showed a roughly linear inverse relationship with TCR beta diversity per million T cells.

Trimming cost V 3 bases and J 1 base, with 15 bases left between them. The germline V gene has CDR1 SGHTA and CDR2 FQGTGA. There are 16 residues in the CDR3. Then a second PCR, running about 6 to 11 cycles, was carried out with a sample-barcoded 5' primer and a J-beta primer mix. Each cDNA molecule carried a tag from a template-switch adaptor that contained 12 random nucleotides. TCRdb re-derived calls from the 5' RACE reads in MiXCR, one entry per CDR3 protein. The repertoire has 950,000 to 1,200,000 distinct CDR3 sequences, more than 30% of them found once; the top ten carry 13%. V gene TRBV7-3 combines with J gene TRBJ1-1; TRBD1 might be the D (5 bases). Sequencing used blood. The source is a man aged 18 to 30 in good health. CDR3 sequence reads: CASSLTATRANTEAFF. Written as DNA, the CDR3 is TGTGCCAGCAGCTTGACAGCAACCAGGGCGAACACTGAAGCTTTCTTT.